There are a few counts of the clone carrying this T cell receptor beta chain. A single record per CDR3 protein comes from TCRdb applying MiXCR to the RT-PCR reads. The repertoire holds 750,000 to 850,000 distinct CDR3 sequences, with around 18% as singletons. This sample stems from a study of response to subunit inactivated influenza vaccine. V was cut by 5 bases and J by 2 bases, with 7 bases left in between. Per germline, CDR1 SGHTA and CDR2 FQGNSA. The CDR3 runs to 13 residues. Material: PBMCs from blood, obtained 5 to 6 days after vaccination. The chain links TRBV7-2 to TRBJ1-3; D is perhaps TRBD1 (5 bases). This receptor was obtained from a man aged 45-65 years who received an inactivated influenza vaccine. The CDR3 DNA reads TGTGCCAGCAGCACGACAGCTGGAAACACCATATATTTT. Translation gives CASSTTAGNTIYF. Full variable domain (remainder filled in from reference TRBV7-2 and TRBJ1-3): GAGVSQSPSNKVTEKGKDVELRCDPISGHTALYWYRQSLGQGLEFLIYFQGNSAPDKSGLPSDRFSAERTGGSVSTLTIQRTQQEDSAVYLCASSTTAGNTIYFGEGSWLTVV.